This TCR beta chain was obtained from a study of T cell repertoires in cytomegalovirus infection. Study-level information: Public TCR beta signatures marked donors with CMV infection and the matching HLA. General study points: HLA-C-restricted TCR beta clonotypes specific for CMV led the ex vivo response. CMV carriers with the relevant HLA were identified by cumulative public TCR beta family frequency.

Germline values: CDR1 SGHTA, CDR2 FQGNSA. The CDR3 has 15 amino acids. V gave up 7 bases and J gave up 2 bases; unmatched junction bases: 5. TCRdb re-analysed the reads in MiXCR, keeping a single row per CDR3 protein. Seen here are approximately 250,000 distinct CDR3 sequences, approximately 9.2% observed once, and the top ten hold over 12%. This clonotype was counted only a few times. Its cognate antigen is unknown. The genes are TRBV7-2 and TRBJ2-6, with 7 nucleotides matching TRBD1. This receptor was taken from a human donor in good health (CMV status not recorded). Some clones in this sample may be carry-over from other donors' samples. What was sequenced was PBMCs. CDR3 sequence: CASIPGQAGANVLTF. CDR3 sequence (DNA): TGTGCCAGCATCCCCGGACAGGCTGGGGCCAACGTCCTGACTTTC.